This passage covers 29 T cell receptor beta chains from one sample sequenced in a study of glioma-infiltrating T cells. The iRepertoire nested amplicon-rescue multiplex PCR amplified TCR alpha and beta CDR3s from RNA. From the multiplex PCR reads, TCRdb called clonotypes with MiXCR, one entry per CDR3 protein. The table lists about 93,000 distinct CDR3 sequences, roughly 37% of them singletons. The sequencing input was glioma tissue, nonneoplastic brain tissue, or PBMCs (not recorded which). These receptors all stem from a human donor with low-grade glioma or glioblastoma, undergoing nonglioma brain surgery, or in good health (not recorded which).

This sequence joins TRBV19 and TRBJ1-1; D is perhaps TRBD1 (5 bases). Germline V gene lookup returns CDR1 LNHDA and CDR2 SQIVND (reference sequence). The CDR3 is 14 residues long. Between the trimmed V and J ends, which lost 6 bases and 0 bases, there was a span of 11 bases. CDR3 residues: CASSGGSMNTEAFF. The CDR3 coding sequence is TGTGCCAGTAGCGGGGGGAGCATGAACACTGAAGCTTTCTTT.

The chain recombines TRBV14 with TRBJ2-7; 11 nucleotides match TRBD1. With 3 bases clipped from V and 5 bases from J, the junction kept 6 bases outside the gene matches. CDR1 is SGHDN and CDR2 is FVKESK in the germline V gene. The length of the CDR3 is 15 residues. CDR3 sequence (DNA): TGTGCCAGCAGCCACTCCGGGACAGGGGGGAACGAGCAGTACTTC. Protein product: CASSHSGTGGNEQYF.

The CDR3 reads CSAEKGGETIQYF. Here the CDR3 DNA reads TGCAGCGCGGAAAAGGGGGGGGAAACCATTCAGTACTTC. This sequence joins TRBV29-1 and TRBJ2-4; possible D gene TRBD2, 7 bases. The ends were cut back, 7 bases at V and 9 bases at J, with 19 bases in the middle. The V gene's germline CDR1 is SQVTM and CDR2 ANQGSEA. The CDR3 extends over 13 amino acids.

Comments on this clonotype: One junction end does not reproduce the germline sequence, and a read error may be involved. CDR3 residues: CAIRDSAYTDTHYF. CDR3 nucleotide sequence: TGCGCCATCCGGGACTCCGCATACACAGATACGCATTATTTT. V and J are TRBV10-3 and TRBJ2-3; D is possibly TRBD2 (6 bases). The CDR3 sequence is 14 residues long. Germline V lookup: CDR1 ENHRY, CDR2 SYGVKD.

With regard to this clonotype: At one of its ends the junction is not consistent with the germline gene, which may arise from a read error. The chain combines TRBV4-1 with TRBJ2-6, with a tentative D call TRBD2 (6 bases). CDR3 length equals 14 residues. Germline CDR1 and CDR2: MGHRA and YSYEKL. The CDR3 protein is CASSGGTGGNVLTF. CDR3 sequence (DNA): TGCGCCAGCAGTGGGGGGACCGGGGGCAACGTCCTGACTTTC.

A remark on this clonotype: Sequence at one end of the junction differs from germline and may be a read error. The V gene is TRBV4-1, the J gene TRBJ1-1; D not resolved. Germline CDR1 is MGHRA and CDR2 is YSYEKL. The CDR3 spans 13 residues. The CDR3 bases are TGCGCCAGCAGCCAAGAAGCAGAGTTTGAACCTTTTTTT. Translated: CASSQEAEFEPFF.

This clonotype was seen once. Possible read error: a much larger clone is one base away. The chain uses TRBV18 and TRBJ2-7; D could derive from TRBD1 or TRBD2 (5 bases each). Germline V gene data show CDR1 as KGHSH and CDR2 as LQKENI. The CDR3 totals 15 residues. CDR3 sequence (DNA): TGTGCCAGCTCACCCTCTCCCGCAGGGACCTACGAGCAGTGCTTC. Amino acids: CASSPSPAGTYEQCF.

The chain couples TRBV5-6 to TRBJ2-1; D is undetermined. Germline values: CDR1 SGHDT, CDR2 YYEEEE. The V and J ends lost 4 bases and 9 bases respectively, with 14 bases between them. The CDR3 runs 13 residues. CDR3 bases: TGTGCCAGCAGCCTTACACGGAACAGTGAGCAGTTCTTC. Protein sequence: CASSLTRNSEQFF.

Remarks on this clonotype: The junction departs from germline at one end; a sequencing error may be responsible. The chain combines TRBV14 with TRBJ1-1, with D possibly matching TRBD1 (5 bases). The CDR3 has 14 amino acids. Germline assignment: CDR1 SGHDN and CDR2 FVKESK. The CDR3 spells CAGSPWGWKTEAFF. In nucleotides, the CDR3 is TGTGCCGGCAGCCCCTGGGGCTGGAAGACTGAAGCTTTCTTT.

This rearrangement joins TRBV6-7 to TRBJ2-3; D is perhaps TRBD1 (5 bases). TRBV6-7 is an open reading frame, and its role is uncertain. The CDR3 runs to 15 residues. Trimming took off 0 bases at V and 4 bases at J, with 11 bases between the two ends. The CDR3 sequence: CASSYSGAISDTQYF. The CDR3, as DNA: TGTGCCAGCAGTTACTCAGGGGCTATTTCAGATACGCAGTATTTT.

With regard to this clonotype: At one of its ends the junction is not consistent with the germline gene, which may arise from a read error. The V and J genes are TRBV6-2 or TRBV6-3 and TRBJ2-2; possibly TRBD1 for D (5 bases). This CDR3 region has 15 residues. Germline V gene sequence: CDR1 MNHEY, CDR2 SVGEGT. CDR3 bases: TGTGCCAGCAGCCAACAGGCTTCGAACACCGAGGAGCTGTTTTTT. Translation: CASSQQASNTEELFF.

This clonotype was counted many times. The V gene is TRBV28, the J gene TRBJ1-5; D gene uncertain. This CDR3 region has 13 residues. V gave up 7 bases and J gave up 4 bases, with 11 bases separating them. Per germline, CDR1 MDHEN and CDR2 SYDVKM. This chain's CDR3 is CASIPNPNQPQHF. The CDR3 nucleotides read TGTGCCAGCATTCCAAACCCAAATCAGCCCCAGCATTTT.

This clonotype appeared many times. The J gene is TRBJ2-7, the V gene TRBV24-1, with TRBD1 identical over 7 bases. The CDR3 is made up of 14 amino acids. J was trimmed by 5 bases and V by 5 bases; bases with no gene match: 8. Germline CDR1 and CDR2: KGHDR and SFDVKD. CDR3 sequence (DNA): TGTGCCACCAGTGGGGACAGTTCGCTCGACGAGCAGTACTTC. Its translation is CATSGDSSLDEQYF.

V gene TRBV19 combines with J gene TRBJ2-4, with D tentatively TRBD1 (6 bases). Germline V gene data show CDR1 as LNHDA and CDR2 as SQIVND (reference sequence). Between the trimmed V and J ends, which lost 4 bases and 1 base, there was a span of 11 bases. This CDR3 contains 15 residues. As DNA, the CDR3 is TGTGCCAGTAGTACGACAGGCCGGGCCAAAAACATTCAGTACTTC. It translates to CASSTTGRAKNIQYF.

Remarks on this clonotype: This sequence may be a read error, since a much larger clone differs from it by one base. This is likely a read error, given that the CDR3 carries no conserved phenylalanine or tryptophan at its end. This sequence joins TRBV29-1 and TRBJ2-5, with D possibly TRBD2 on 6 matching bases. Germline CDR1 and CDR2: SQVTM and ANQGSEA. V shed 5 bases and J shed 5 bases, with 18 bases lying between them. The CDR3 is 14 residues long. CDR3 nucleotide sequence: TGCAGCGTTCGTGTGGGACCTGGGAGGGAGACCCAGTACTCC. Protein: CSVRVGPGRETQYS.

The chain carries TRBV6-5 and TRBJ1-1, with no clear D. V was pared by 2 bases and J by 13 bases, with 17 bases between. Germline V gene lookup returns CDR1 MNHEY and CDR2 SVGAGI. The CDR3 is 13 residues long. CDR3 nucleotides: TGTGCCAGCAGTTACGGCGGGAACACTGAAAATTTCTTT. This gives the protein CASSYGGNTENFF.

This clonotype has more than one count but fewer than ten. It may be a read error: a sequence one base away is much more abundant. V is TRBV7-9 and J is TRBJ2-2, with D possibly matching TRBD2 (6 bases). This CDR3 contains 18 residues. Between the trimmed V and J ends, which lost 2 bases and 4 bases, there was a span of 20 bases. The germline gives CDR1 SEHNR, CDR2 FQNEAQ (reference sequence). The CDR3 sequence is CASSLRAGKRISTGELFF. Here the CDR3 DNA reads TGTGCCAGCAGCTTAAGGGCGGGGAAACGCATCAGCACCGGGGAGCTGTTTTTT.

The J gene is TRBJ2-7, the V gene TRBV6-1; D is unclear. Trimming cost V 4 bases and J 6 bases, with 13 bases left between them. The CDR3 has 13 residues. Germline V gene data show CDR1 as MNHNS and CDR2 as SASEGT. CDR3 region: CASSGTSPAEQYF. The CDR3 DNA reads as TGTGCCAGCAGTGGGACCTCGCCAGCCGAGCAGTACTTC.

In this sample, this clonotype turned up many times. The V call is TRBV28, the J call TRBJ1-4; D is ambiguous. Trimming removed 4 bases from V and 7 bases from J, with 1 base in between. Germline V gives CDR1 MDHEN, CDR2 SYDVKM. The CDR3 runs to 10 residues. CDR3 in DNA: TGTGCCAGCAGTTCTGAAAAACTGTTTTTT. It codes for CASSSEKLFF.

As regards this clonotype: A much larger clone lies a single base off, so this may be a read error. The J gene is TRBJ2-2, the V gene TRBV29-1, with 11 bases matching TRBD2. V trimming: 4 bases; J trimming: 3 bases; junction bases outside the gene matches: 10. The CDR3 runs 17 residues. From germline, CDR1 is SQVTM and CDR2 ANQGSEA. CDR3: CSVGTSGSVADTGELFF. CDR3 DNA: TGCAGCGTTGGAACTAGCGGGAGTGTAGCGGACACCGGGGAGCTGTTTTTT.

The CDR3 region is CASSQVHRSNTGEQFF. For the CDR3, the DNA is TGCGCCAGCAGCCAAGTTCACAGGAGTAACACCGGTGAGCAGTTCTTC. The J gene is TRBJ2-1, the V gene TRBV4-1, with D tentatively TRBD1 (5 bases). Per germline, CDR1 MGHRA and CDR2 YSYEKL. The CDR3 is 16 residues long. Trimming cost V 1 base and J 9 bases, with 19 bases left between them.

With respect to this clonotype: A read error is possible here, since a much larger clone lies one base away. The chain recombines TRBV20-1 with TRBJ2-1, with D perhaps TRBD1 (6 bases). The CDR3 contains 14 residues. The V and J ends lost 5 bases and 12 bases respectively, with 23 bases between them. Looked up from germline, CDR1 is DFQATT and CDR2 is SNEGSKA (reference sequence). The CDR3 DNA is TGCAGTGCTTCCGCGGGCGACAGGACTGCCGGGCAGTTCTTC. The encoded protein is CSASAGDRTAGQFF.

The chain carries TRBV28 and TRBJ2-5; D unresolved. V was shortened by 8 bases and J by 4 bases, with 5 bases between the two germline ends. Germline V gives CDR1 MDHEN, CDR2 SYDVKM. There are 10 residues in the CDR3. CDR3 bases: TGTGCCAGCTTCGGAGAGACCCAGTACTTC. Its protein product is CASFGETQYF.

Of note for this clonotype: A junction boundary mismatches the germline segment, possibly from a read error. DNA of the CDR3: TGTGCCTGGAGGACCTTAACCCCCACCGGGGAGCTGCTTTTT. Amino acids: CAWRTLTPTGELLF. The V gene is TRBV30, the J gene TRBJ2-2; possibly TRBD2 for D (5 bases). The CDR3 extends over 14 amino acids. Germline V gene sequence: CDR1 GTSNPN, CDR2 SVGIG (reference sequence).

Turning to this clonotype: A single base separates this from a much larger clone, so it may be a read error. CDR3 DNA sequence: TGTGCCAGCAGTGGTGCTAGACTTTGGAAGTGCTTC. Translation gives CASSGARLWKCF. The V gene is TRBV2, the J gene TRBJ2-5; D gene unclear. Germline V gives CDR1 SNHLY, CDR2 FYNNEI. The CDR3 sequence is 12 residues long.

With respect to this clonotype: The junction departs from the called germline gene at one end, perhaps through a read error. The gene calls are TRBV6-1 and TRBJ2-3, with 9 positions matching TRBD2. Germline values: CDR1 MNHNS, CDR2 SASEGT. This CDR3 contains 16 residues. The CDR3 sequence: CAGGASSGTSTDAQYF. CDR3 in DNA: TGTGCCGGCGGAGCGTCTAGCGGGACTAGCACAGATGCGCAGTATTTT.

Comment on this clonotype: At one boundary the junction diverges from the germline segment, which might be a read error. The rearrangement links TRBV27 to TRBJ1-2; D gene uncertain. Germline CDR1 and CDR2: MNHEY and SMNVEV (reference sequence). This CDR3 contains 13 residues. The CDR3 sequence is CARSLGRNYGYTF. Written as DNA, the CDR3 is TGTGCCAGGAGTTTAGGGCGGAACTATGGCTACACCTTC.

This clonotype was observed many times. The chain is built from TRBV29-1 and TRBJ1-5, with 8 positions matching TRBD1. The CDR3 covers 13 residues. Germline V lookup: CDR1 SQVTM, CDR2 ANQGSEA. CDR3 nucleotide sequence: TGCGCTACAGGGCAGGGGGCGGGTCAGCCCCAGCATTTT. It encodes CATGQGAGQPQHF.

This clonotype was detected many times. This chain links TRBV20-1 with TRBJ2-3; D is unclear. This CDR3 spans 13 amino acids. Germline V lookup: CDR1 DFQATT, CDR2 SNEGSKA (reference sequence). Between the trimmed V and J ends, which lost 5 bases and 3 bases, there was a span of 12 bases. The CDR3 DNA reads as TGCAGTGCTTCCTCCGTGGGAACAGATACGCAGTATTTT. Translating gives CSASSVGTDTQYF.